The rows below give T cell receptor beta chains drawn from one sample of a study of cytomegalovirus exposure and HLA in healthy donors. Repertoires were generated with immunoSEQ multiplex PCR, while TCRdb's copy carries only in-frame clones and drops some. Here the sample spans around 140,000 clones, around three quarters being singletons. The specimen was PBMCs. The source of these receptors is a man aged 40-50 years in good health and CMV-seronegative. The conserved cysteine and the conserved F or W are not part of the CDR3 here.

v_call,cdr3_aa
TRBV10-2,ASSIVSESSGANVLT
TRBV4-1,ASSRDRGRSAGELF
TRBV4-2,ASSQDAGTSSNQPQH
TRBV19,ASSTYRSQGNIQY
TRBV5-1,ASSLGGQGNQETQY
TRBV7-9,ASSPPRGTGELF
TRBV19,ASNPGLNTEAF
TRBV7-9,ASSLAGGGYGYGYT
TRBV19,ASRSSGTGVTGELF
TRBV10-3,AIGLSGGPSYEQY
TRBV28,ASSLRTGTGASSEQY
TRBV5-6,ASSAGPTGYEKLF
TRBV11-2,ASSLVVGLRTEAF
TRBV10-3,AIQGIGSYEQY
TRBV9,ASSGVAGALTDTQY
TRBV12-1,ASSPYPQASGSTGELF
TRBV9,ASSETGMHEQY
TRBV28,ASTSAGRWETQY
TRBV28,ASSFRLAGTYEQY
TRBV27,ASSQGLANEKLF
TRBV7-8,ASRVTGTGSYEQY
TRBV5-4,ASSLGLAAHEQY
TRBV7-2,ASSLGPLGAGVVETQY
TRBV15,ATSRDVQIKSRRELF
TRBV7-9,ASANTGGSTDTQY
TRBV11-2,ASSLVFGETEAF
TRBV10-3,AISEPDRQGANGLT
TRBV6-6,ASSYSERGDEQF
TRBV19,ASSIAPLGGMQY
TRBV7-6,ASSLFRLGVDEQF
TRBV28,ASSLGAGGDEQY
TRBV28,ASSLDRGMDTGELF
TRBV28,ASSSPGGVTVYEQY
TRBV5-1,ASSLAGGYSPLH
TRBV7-7,ASSSRTTRPNVETQY
TRBV6-5,ASTIARVGSGELF
TRBV27,ASSPGTRGDNEQF
TRBV6-1,ASSDLGLETGEDTQY
TRBV7-8,ASSLVLRELF
TRBV5-8,ASSLTGTSGSYEQY
TRBV19,ASSGTADYGYT
TRBV6-5,ASSYGVGGYGYT
TRBV4-3,ASSQDPGTGDEKLF
TRBV28,ASSHRDSYEQY
TRBV7-3,ASSLMGGDNSPLH
TRBV30,AWSVQEWQTGELF
TRBV11-2,ASSPLGDFYNEQF
TRBV7-9,ASSRSGTGKVNEQF
TRBV9,ASSVGFWGGTDTQY
TRBV2,ASSLQSWAGEETQY
TRBV10-3,AISPRSTDTQY
TRBV15,ATSRVGGRGEQY
TRBV4-2,ASSRGQGNSPLH
TRBV10-1,ASTDGLAGPGAYNEQF
TRBV28,ASLAGGKETQY
TRBV19,ASSKKGTSEYNEQF
TRBV4-2,ASSQETGGPNEQY